This T cell receptor (beta chain) was sequenced in a study of CD8+ T cells in alopecia areata. With regard to this clone: Its antigen is still unknown. Other DNA sequences in this specimen translate into the identical CDR3.

Isolated RNA was reverse transcribed into cDNA used as the sequencing template. Generated by immunoSEQ multiplex PCR, the TCRdb table keeps only in-frame clones and is missing some. The repertoire has approximately 210,000 clones, 66% of them found once; the top ten carry around 1.2%. CDR3 length equals 10 residues. Trimming removed 6 bases from V and 2 bases from J, with 4 bases in between. Germline loops: CDR1 DFQATT, CDR2 SNEGSKA (reference sequence). Indicated treatment: oral pan-JAK inhibitor, 5-10 mg twice daily. Findings of the study overall: Compared with mice, patients displayed less clear TCR sharing, possibly for HLA-related reasons. Tofacitinib delivered significant drops in scalp clonality and in expanded CD8+ clones among the top 100.

The specimen comprised CD4+ T cells sorted from blood, sampled at week 44, from a patient treated with tofacitinib. This sequence joins TRBV20-1 and TRBJ1-1; D call uncertain. The clonotype originates from a human donor with alopecia areata. Written as DNA, the CDR3 is TGCAGTGCCACCAACACTGAAGCTTTCTTT. Protein: CSATNTEAFF.